This T cell receptor (beta chain) emerged from a study of blood T cell repertoires in COVID-19. Across the whole study: Donors in the United States, Italy and Spain gave samples during acute or convalescent COVID-19.

The CDR3 runs to 15 residues. V was pared by 0 bases and J by 6 bases, with 4 bases of the junction left unmatched. Looked up from germline, CDR1 is KGHSH and CDR2 is LQKENI. Assay used: immunoSEQ multiplex PCR; TCRdb lists only in-frame clones, some missing. Of tens of thousands of clones in the sample, 75% to 90% were seen once. The clonotype comes from an elderly man with COVID-19, enrolled during active disease. Sequenced material: peripheral blood. The genes are TRBV18 and TRBJ1-5, with 8 positions matching TRBD1. CDR3 sequence reads: CASSPPGQGAQPQHF. DNA of the CDR3: TGTGCCAGCTCACCACCCGGGCAGGGGGCTCAGCCCCAGCATTTT.